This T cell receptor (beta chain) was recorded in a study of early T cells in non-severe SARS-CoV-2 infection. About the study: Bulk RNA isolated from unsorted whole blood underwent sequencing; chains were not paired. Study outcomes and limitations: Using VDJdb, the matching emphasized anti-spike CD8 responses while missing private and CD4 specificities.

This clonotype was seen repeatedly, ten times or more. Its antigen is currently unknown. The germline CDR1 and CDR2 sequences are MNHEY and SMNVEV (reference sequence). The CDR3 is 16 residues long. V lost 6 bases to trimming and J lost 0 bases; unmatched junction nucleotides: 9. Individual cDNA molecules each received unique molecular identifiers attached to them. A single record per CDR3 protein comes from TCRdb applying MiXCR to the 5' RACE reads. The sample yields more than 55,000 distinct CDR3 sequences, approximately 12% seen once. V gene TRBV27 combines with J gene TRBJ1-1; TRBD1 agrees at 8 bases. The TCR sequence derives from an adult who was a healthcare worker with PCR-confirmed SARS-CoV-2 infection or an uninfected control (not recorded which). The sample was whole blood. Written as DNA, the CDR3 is TGTGCCAGCAGCCGACAGGGGTCAACGATGAACACTGAAGCTTTCTTT. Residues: CASSRQGSTMNTEAFF.